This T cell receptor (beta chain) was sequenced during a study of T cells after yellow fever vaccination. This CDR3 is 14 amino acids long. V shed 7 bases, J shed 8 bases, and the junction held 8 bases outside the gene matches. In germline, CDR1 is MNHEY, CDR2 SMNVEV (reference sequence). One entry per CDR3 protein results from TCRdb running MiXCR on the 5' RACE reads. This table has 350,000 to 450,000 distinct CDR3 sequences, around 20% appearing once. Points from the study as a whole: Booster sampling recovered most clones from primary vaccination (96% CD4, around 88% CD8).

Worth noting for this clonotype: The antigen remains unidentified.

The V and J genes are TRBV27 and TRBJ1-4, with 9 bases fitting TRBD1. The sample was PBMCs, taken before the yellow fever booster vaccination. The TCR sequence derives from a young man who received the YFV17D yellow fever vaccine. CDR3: CASTRQGGREKLFF. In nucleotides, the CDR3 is TGTGCCAGCACCAGACAGGGGGGGCGAGAAAAACTGTTTTTT.